The clone carrying this TCR beta chain was found a few times. In TCRdb, the 5' RACE reads were re-called with MiXCR into one record per CDR3 protein. Here the sample spans 200,000 to 300,000 distinct CDR3 sequences, roughly a tenth being singletons. This entry comes from a study of CD8 T cells in ankylosing spondylitis. Trimming took off 0 bases at V and 5 bases at J, with 10 bases between the two ends. This CDR3 region has 14 residues. Germline CDR1 reads WNHNN; CDR2 reads SYGVQD (reference sequence). The gene calls are TRBV10-1 and TRBJ2-5; D is ambiguous. Source material: blood, either unsorted or a sorted T cell fraction (not recorded which). This TCR was recovered from a male donor with ankylosing spondylitis or in good health (not recorded which). CDR3 in amino acids: CASSESSMGETQYF. The CDR3, as DNA: TGCGCCAGCAGTGAGTCCTCGATGGGGGAGACCCAGTACTTC.